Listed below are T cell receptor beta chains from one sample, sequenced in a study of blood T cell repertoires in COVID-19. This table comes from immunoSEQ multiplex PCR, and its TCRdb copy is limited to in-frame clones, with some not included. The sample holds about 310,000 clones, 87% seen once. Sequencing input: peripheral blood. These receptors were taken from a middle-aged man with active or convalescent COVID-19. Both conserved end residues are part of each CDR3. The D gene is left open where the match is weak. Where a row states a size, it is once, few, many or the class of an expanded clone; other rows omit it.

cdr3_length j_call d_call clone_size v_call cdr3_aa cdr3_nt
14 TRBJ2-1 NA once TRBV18 CASSPPLRPEEQFF TGTGCCAGCTCACCACCCCTTAGACCGGAGGAGCAGTTCTTC
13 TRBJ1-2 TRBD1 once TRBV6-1 CASSETGVYGYTF TGTGCCAGCAGTGAGACAGGGGTGTATGGCTACACCTTC
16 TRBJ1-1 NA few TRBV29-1 CSVQPLGRRLNTEAFF TGCAGCGTCCAACCCTTAGGCCGCAGGCTGAACACTGAAGCTTTCTTT
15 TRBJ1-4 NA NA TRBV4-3 CASSQRQGIGEKLFF TGCGCCAGCAGCCAACGGCAGGGGATTGGTGAAAAACTGTTTTTT
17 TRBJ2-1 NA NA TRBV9 CASSVVGRSGQNNEQFF TGTGCCAGCAGCGTAGTAGGTAGAAGCGGTCAAAACAATGAGCAGTTCTTC
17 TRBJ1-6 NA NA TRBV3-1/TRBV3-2 CASSQRQGWSWDSPLHF TGTGCCAGCAGCCAGCGGCAGGGATGGAGTTGGGATTCACCCCTCCACTTT
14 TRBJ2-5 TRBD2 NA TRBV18 CASSRGGGQETQYF TGTGCCAGCTCACGAGGCGGGGGTCAAGAGACCCAGTACTTC
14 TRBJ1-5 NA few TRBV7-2 CASSRGQLNQPQHF TGTGCCAGCAGCAGAGGACAGCTGAATCAGCCCCAGCATTTT
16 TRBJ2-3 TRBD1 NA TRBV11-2 CASSAGPTGNTDTQYF TGTGCCAGCAGCGCAGGCCCGACAGGGAACACAGATACGCAGTATTTT
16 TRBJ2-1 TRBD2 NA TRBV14 CASSHQAGLDHNEQFF TGTGCCAGCAGCCATCAAGCGGGACTCGACCACAATGAGCAGTTCTTC
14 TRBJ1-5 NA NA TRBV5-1 CASSPSGPGVAQHF TGCGCCAGCAGCCCGTCCGGGCCCGGGGTAGCCCAGCATTTT
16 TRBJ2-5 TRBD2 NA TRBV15 CATSSQTSGAQETQYF TGTGCCACCAGCTCGCAAACTAGCGGGGCGCAAGAGACCCAGTACTTC
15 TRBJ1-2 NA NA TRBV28 CASSLLLGQTYGYTF TGTGCCAGCAGTTTACTCCTGGGACAAACCTATGGCTACACCTTC
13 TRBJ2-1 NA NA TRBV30 CAWSVGPYGEQFF TGTGCCTGGAGTGTTGGTCCATACGGTGAGCAGTTCTTC
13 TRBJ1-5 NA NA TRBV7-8 CASSPFSNQPQHF TGTGCCAGCAGTCCTTTCTCCAATCAGCCCCAGCATTTT
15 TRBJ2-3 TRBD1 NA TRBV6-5 CSSLTGKKSADTQYF TGTTCCAGCCTGACAGGGAAAAAAAGCGCAGATACGCAGTATTTT
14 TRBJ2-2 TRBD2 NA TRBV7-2 CASSLSGGSGELFF TGTGCCAGCAGCCTTAGCGGGGGGTCGGGGGAGCTGTTTTTT
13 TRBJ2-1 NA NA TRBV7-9 CASSLALTVRQFF TGTGCCAGCAGCTTAGCTCTGACAGTCAGGCAGTTCTTC
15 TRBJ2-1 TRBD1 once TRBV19 CASSIRDRGNNEQFF TGTGCCAGTAGTATAAGGGACAGGGGGAACAATGAGCAGTTCTTC
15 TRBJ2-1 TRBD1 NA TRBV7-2 CASSWGQGSYNEQFF TGTGCCAGCAGCTGGGGACAGGGCTCCTACAATGAGCAGTTCTTC
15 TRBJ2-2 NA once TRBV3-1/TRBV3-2 CASSTHGVNTGELFF TGTGCCAGCAGTACTCACGGGGTAAACACCGGGGAGCTGTTTTTT
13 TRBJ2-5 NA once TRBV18 CASSPQGRETQYF TGTGCCAGCTCACCACAGGGGAGGGAGACCCAGTACTTC
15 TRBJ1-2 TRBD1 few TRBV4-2 CASSQVTGQEYGYTF TGTGCCAGCAGCCAAGTCACGGGACAGGAGTATGGCTACACCTTC
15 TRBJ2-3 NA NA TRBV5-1 CASSLPSGSGDTQYF TGCGCCAGCAGCTTGCCCTCGGGCTCAGGGGATACGCAGTATTTT
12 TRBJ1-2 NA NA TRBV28 CASSPLNYGYTF TGTGCCAGCAGCCCTCTTAACTATGGCTACACCTTC
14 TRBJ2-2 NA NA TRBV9 CASSIDGVTGELFF TGTGCCAGCAGCATCGACGGAGTCACCGGGGAGCTGTTTTTT
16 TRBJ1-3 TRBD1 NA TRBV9 CASSVKGQGTGNTIYF TGTGCCAGCAGCGTAAAGGGACAGGGAACTGGAAACACCATATATTTT
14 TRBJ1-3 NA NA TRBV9 CASSTGGSGNTIYF TGTGCCAGCAGCACCGGGGGCTCTGGAAACACCATATATTTT
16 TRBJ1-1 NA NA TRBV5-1 CASSLFISGSNTEAFF TGCGCCAGCAGCTTGTTTATCTCGGGGTCGAACACTGAAGCTTTCTTT
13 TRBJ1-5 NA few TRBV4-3 CASSQDRGQPQHF TGCGCCAGCAGCCAAGATCGGGGTCAGCCCCAGCATTTT
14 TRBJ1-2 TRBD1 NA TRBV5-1 CASSWTGGGDGYTF TGCGCCAGCAGCTGGACAGGGGGAGGGGATGGCTACACCTTC
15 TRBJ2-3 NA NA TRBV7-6 CASSLSYRVADTQYF TGTGCCAGCAGCTTAAGCTACAGGGTCGCAGATACGCAGTATTTT
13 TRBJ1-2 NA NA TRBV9 CASSVVPGYGYTF TGTGCCAGCAGCGTAGTACCGGGGTATGGCTACACCTTC
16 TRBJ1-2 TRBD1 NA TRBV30 CAWSGASGGAGYGYTF TGTGCCTGGAGTGGAGCTTCAGGGGGCGCGGGCTATGGCTACACCTTC
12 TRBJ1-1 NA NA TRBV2 CASTRQNTEAFF TGTGCCAGCACGAGGCAGAACACTGAAGCTTTCTTT
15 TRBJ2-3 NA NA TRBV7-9 CASSPRAGGTDTQYF TGTGCCAGCAGTCCTAGGGCAGGGGGCACAGATACGCAGTATTTT
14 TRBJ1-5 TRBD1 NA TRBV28 CASSTGTGDQPQHF TGTGCCAGCTCTACCGGGACAGGGGACCAGCCCCAGCATTTT
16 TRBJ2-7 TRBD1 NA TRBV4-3 CASGGQGLIHDYEQYF TGCGCCAGCGGTGGACAGGGATTAATTCATGACTACGAGCAGTACTTC
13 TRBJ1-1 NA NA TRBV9 CASSRAGNTEAFF TGTGCCAGTTCCCGGGCGGGGAACACTGAAGCTTTCTTT
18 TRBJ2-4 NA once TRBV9 CASSVAASRAGPENIQYF TGTGCCAGCAGCGTAGCTGCATCGAGGGCTGGGCCCGAAAACATTCAGTACTTC
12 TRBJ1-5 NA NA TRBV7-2 CASSLSNQPQHF TGTGCCAGCAGCCTCAGTAATCAGCCCCAGCATTTT
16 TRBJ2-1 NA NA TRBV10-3 CAISESQGGLYNEQFF TGTGCCATCAGTGAGTCTCAGGGAGGTTTATACAATGAGCAGTTCTTC
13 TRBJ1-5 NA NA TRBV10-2 CASSPGEGQPQHF TGCGCCAGCAGCCCAGGGGAGGGGCAGCCCCAGCATTTT
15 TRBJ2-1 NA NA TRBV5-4 CASSLGVDLYNEQFF TGTGCCAGCAGCTTGGGAGTTGATTTATACAATGAGCAGTTCTTC
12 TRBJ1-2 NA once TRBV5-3 CARSLGSYGYTF TGTGCCAGAAGCTTGGGTAGCTATGGCTACACCTTC
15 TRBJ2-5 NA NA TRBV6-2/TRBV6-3 CASSPLTGGRETQYF TGTGCCAGCAGCCCCTTGACAGGTGGGCGGGAGACCCAGTACTTC
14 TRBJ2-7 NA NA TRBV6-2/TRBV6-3 CASTPPGEAYEQYF TGTGCCAGCACCCCCCCGGGAGAAGCCTACGAGCAGTACTTC
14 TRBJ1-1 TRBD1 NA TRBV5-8 CASSTWTGNTEAFF TGTGCCAGCAGCACCTGGACAGGGAACACTGAAGCTTTCTTT
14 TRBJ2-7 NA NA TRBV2 CASSPTGNFDEQYF TGTGCCAGCAGTCCTACAGGGAACTTCGACGAGCAGTACTTC
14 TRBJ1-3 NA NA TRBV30 CAWSRATSGNTIYF TGTGCCTGGTCCAGGGCAACCTCTGGAAACACCATATATTTT
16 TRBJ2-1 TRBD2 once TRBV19 CASSSLSGSSYNEQFF TGTGCCAGTAGTAGCCTTAGCGGGAGCTCCTACAATGAGCAGTTCTTC
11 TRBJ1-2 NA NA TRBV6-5 CASGSVNGYTF TGTGCCAGTGGCAGTGTGAATGGCTACACCTTC
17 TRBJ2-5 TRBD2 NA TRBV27 CASSLFGAGGMKETQYF TGTGCCAGCAGTTTATTTGGGGCGGGAGGTATGAAGGAGACCCAGTACTTC
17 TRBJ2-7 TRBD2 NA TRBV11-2 CASSRGLAGMSSYEQYF TGTGCCAGCAGCCGAGGACTAGCGGGGATGAGCTCCTACGAGCAGTACTTC
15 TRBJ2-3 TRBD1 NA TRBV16 CASSQSDRDTDTQYF TGTGCCAGCAGCCAATCGGACAGGGATACAGATACGCAGTATTTT
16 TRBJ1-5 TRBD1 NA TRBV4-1 CASSQVPGQGDWPQHF TGCGCCAGCAGCCAAGTACCCGGACAGGGGGACTGGCCCCAGCATTTT
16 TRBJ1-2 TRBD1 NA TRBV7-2 CASSPLGQGARYGYTF TGTGCCAGCAGCCCCTTAGGACAGGGGGCGCGCTATGGCTACACCTTC